The source of this T cell receptor (beta chain) is a study of T cell repertoires in cytomegalovirus infection. As for the study in general: Evidence of both CMV infection and a matching HLA type came from public TCR beta signatures. Study-level results: Ex vivo, HLA-C-restricted CMV-specific TCR beta clonotypes prevailed over the rest of the response. Frequencies of public TCR beta families were cumulated, and this identified carriers of CMV plus the relevant HLA.

V was pared by 4 bases and J by 5 bases, with 13 bases of the junction left unmatched. Germline loops: CDR1 SNHLY, CDR2 FYNNEI. The CDR3 has 16 amino acids. TCRdb reprocessed the reads via MiXCR and lists one record per CDR3 protein. In the table there are roughly 180,000 distinct CDR3 sequences, roughly 15% of which are singletons. This clonotype was seen a handful of times. Its antigen is still unknown. This sequence was found in a human donor in good health (CMV status not recorded). Some clones in this sample may be carry-over from other donors' samples. The chain has TRBV2 and TRBJ1-2, with TRBD1 identical over 7 bases. Sequencing was carried out using CD8+ T cells from PBMCs. The CDR3 region is CASSAPSGTAYYGYTF. The CDR3 region has the DNA TGTGCCAGCAGTGCCCCTTCCGGGACAGCCTATTATGGCTACACCTTC.